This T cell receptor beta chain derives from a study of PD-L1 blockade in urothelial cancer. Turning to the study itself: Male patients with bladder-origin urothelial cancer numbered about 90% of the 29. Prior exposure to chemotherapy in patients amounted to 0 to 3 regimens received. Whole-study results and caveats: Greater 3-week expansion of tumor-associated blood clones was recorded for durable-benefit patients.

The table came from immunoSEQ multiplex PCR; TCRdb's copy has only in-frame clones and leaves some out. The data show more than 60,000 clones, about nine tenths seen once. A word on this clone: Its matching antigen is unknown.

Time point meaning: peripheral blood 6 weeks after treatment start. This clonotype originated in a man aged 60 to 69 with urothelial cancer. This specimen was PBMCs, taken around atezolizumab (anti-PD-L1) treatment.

The DNA for the CDR3 is TGTGCAAGTCGCTTAGAGCCACGGGGTAATTCACCCCTCCACTTT. Its translation is CASRLEPRGNSPLHF. The V and J genes are TRBV12-2 and TRBJ1-6. TRBV12-2 is labeled a pseudogene. This CDR3 spans 15 amino acids.